The clone carrying this TCR beta chain is medium-sized. This specimen comes from a study of T-cell memory formation after mild COVID-19. Germline lookup yields CDR1 SGHTA and CDR2 FQGNSA. The CDR3 extends over 18 amino acids. V shed 2 bases and J 1 base; nucleotides not matched to a gene: 12. Constant-segment primers served in 5'RACE that generated TCR alpha and TCR beta cDNA libraries bearing sample barcodes and UMIs. MiXCR was run by TCRdb on the 5' RACE reads, yielding one entry per CDR3 protein. The sample lists 140,000 or so distinct CDR3 sequences; over 6% were seen once. This receptor was identified in an adult woman who had mild COVID-19 (a few samples of this study predate the infection). Cell type and time point are not known. Sequencing used PBMCs or a T cell subset sorted from them (not recorded which). J is TRBJ2-3 and V is TRBV7-2, with TRBD2 identical over 7 bases. CDR3: CASSLTSSGSPGTDTQYF. The CDR3 DNA reads TGTGCCAGCAGCTTAACCTCTAGCGGTTCCCCGGGCACAGATACGCAGTATTTT. Using reference TRBV7-2 and TRBJ2-3 for the parts outside the CDR3, the full variable domain is GAGVSQSPSNKVTEKGKDVELRCDPISGHTALYWYRQSLGQGLEFLIYFQGNSAPDKSGLPSDRFSAERTGGSVSTLTIQRTQQEDSAVYLCASSLTSSGSPGTDTQYFGPGTRLTVL.